This is a list of T cell receptor beta chains from one sample in a study of CD8+ T cells in alopecia areata. Only in-frame clones appear in the TCRdb table, and some are missing; sequencing was by immunoSEQ multiplex PCR. The top ten clones hold less than 15% of a sample with 110,000 to 150,000 clones, approximately 90% of them seen once. Sequencing was performed on CD8+ T cells sorted from blood, taken at week 4, from a patient treated with tofacitinib. These receptors all stem from a human donor with alopecia areata. CDR3s include the opening cysteine and the closing phenylalanine or tryptophan. Each record gives: clone size, J gene, D gene, V gene, CDR3 protein, CDR3 DNA. A D gene is named only where the DNA matches it firmly. Part of the rows lack a size; the others show once, few, many or a class for expanded clones.

abundance: .
j_gene: TRBJ2-7
d_gene: .
v_gene: TRBV29-1
CDR3aa: CSARGGSGYEQYF
CDR3nt: TGCAGCGCCCGTGGTGGGAGTGGTTACGAGCAGTACTTC

abundance: .
j_gene: TRBJ2-7
d_gene: .
v_gene: TRBV14
CDR3aa: CASSQEAITPSYEQYF
CDR3nt: TGTGCCAGCAGCCAAGAAGCGATCACACCCTCCTACGAGCAGTACTTC

abundance: .
j_gene: TRBJ2-3
d_gene: TRBD2
v_gene: TRBV7-9
CDR3aa: CASSLAGGTDTQYF
CDR3nt: TGTGCCAGCAGCTTAGCGGGGGGGACAGATACGCAGTATTTT

abundance: .
j_gene: TRBJ1-1
d_gene: .
v_gene: TRBV2
CDR3aa: CASSQGIPEAFF
CDR3nt: TGTGCCAGCAGTCAGGGGATCCCTGAAGCTTTCTTT

abundance: .
j_gene: TRBJ2-5
d_gene: .
v_gene: TRBV9
CDR3aa: CASSVAKGQLSETQYF
CDR3nt: TGTGCCAGCAGCGTAGCGAAAGGCCAACTCTCGGAGACCCAGTACTTC

abundance: .
j_gene: TRBJ2-1
d_gene: .
v_gene: TRBV10-2
CDR3aa: CASSVAYEQFF
CDR3nt: TGCGCCAGCAGTGTAGCATACGAGCAGTTCTTC

abundance: .
j_gene: TRBJ2-7
d_gene: .
v_gene: TRBV11-1
CDR3aa: CASSPTGSEQYF
CDR3nt: TGTGCCAGCAGCCCTACAGGGAGCGAGCAGTACTTC

abundance: .
j_gene: TRBJ1-1
d_gene: .
v_gene: TRBV27
CDR3aa: CASSPGARLNTEAFF
CDR3nt: TGTGCCAGCAGTCCAGGGGCCCGTTTGAACACTGAAGCTTTCTTT

abundance: .
j_gene: TRBJ2-7
d_gene: TRBD1
v_gene: TRBV5-1
CDR3aa: CASSLGTGVNF
CDR3nt: TGCGCCAGCAGCTTGGGGACAGGAGTCAACTTC

abundance: .
j_gene: TRBJ2-3
d_gene: .
v_gene: TRBV18
CDR3aa: CASSPPEQGSEYF
CDR3nt: TGTGCCAGCTCACCACCGGAGCAGGGGTCGGAGTATTTT

abundance: .
j_gene: TRBJ2-2
d_gene: .
v_gene: TRBV13
CDR3aa: CASSSGTLVSGELFF
CDR3nt: TGTGCCAGCAGCTCCGGGACACTGGTCAGCGGGGAGCTGTTTTTT

abundance: .
j_gene: TRBJ1-2
d_gene: .
v_gene: TRBV14
CDR3aa: CASSQDSGTGYGYTF
CDR3nt: TGTGCCAGCAGCCAAGACTCAGGTACCGGCTATGGCTACACCTTC

abundance: .
j_gene: TRBJ2-4
d_gene: TRBD2
v_gene: TRBV4-2
CDR3aa: CASSQDPETSGLAKNIQYF
CDR3nt: TGTGCCAGCAGCCAAGATCCCGAGACTAGCGGATTAGCCAAAAACATTCAGTACTTC

abundance: .
j_gene: TRBJ2-2
d_gene: TRBD1
v_gene: TRBV4-1
CDR3aa: CASSKRDRDTGELFF
CDR3nt: TGCGCCAGCAGTAAACGGGACAGGGACACCGGGGAGCTGTTTTTT

abundance: once
j_gene: TRBJ1-2
d_gene: .
v_gene: TRBV7-9
CDR3aa: CASSLIQHGYTF
CDR3nt: TGTGCCAGCAGCTTAATCCAGCATGGCTACACCTTC

abundance: .
j_gene: TRBJ2-1
d_gene: TRBD2
v_gene: TRBV5-4
CDR3aa: CASSLGLAEYNEQFF
CDR3nt: TGTGCCAGCAGCTTGGGACTAGCGGAGTACAATGAGCAGTTCTTC

abundance: few
j_gene: TRBJ2-7
d_gene: TRBD2
v_gene: TRBV29-1
CDR3aa: CSVERDGGAAEQYF
CDR3nt: TGCAGCGTTGAACGGGACGGGGGGGCCGCCGAGCAGTACTTC

abundance: .
j_gene: TRBJ1-2
d_gene: TRBD1
v_gene: TRBV7-3
CDR3aa: CASSFGTGDYGYTF
CDR3nt: TGTGCCAGCAGCTTTGGGACAGGAGACTATGGCTACACCTTC

abundance: .
j_gene: TRBJ1-4
d_gene: .
v_gene: TRBV7-9
CDR3aa: CASRISAGAEEKLFF
CDR3nt: TGTGCCAGCAGAATCTCGGCGGGGGCGGAAGAAAAACTGTTTTTT

abundance: .
j_gene: TRBJ2-3
d_gene: .
v_gene: TRBV7-9
CDR3aa: CASSERGTQYF
CDR3nt: TGTGCCAGCTCTGAACGGGGTACGCAGTATTTT

abundance: .
j_gene: TRBJ2-1
d_gene: TRBD1
v_gene: TRBV27
CDR3aa: CASSLRDRGGNEQFF
CDR3nt: TGTGCCAGCAGCCTCCGGGACAGGGGAGGAAATGAGCAGTTCTTC

abundance: once
j_gene: TRBJ2-7
d_gene: .
v_gene: TRBV11-1
CDR3aa: CASSRTGGSYEQYF
CDR3nt: TGTGCCAGCAGCCGTACAGGAGGCTCCTACGAGCAGTACTTC

abundance: .
j_gene: TRBJ2-2
d_gene: TRBD2
v_gene: TRBV27
CDR3aa: CASSFYRGPSGRNTGELFF
CDR3nt: TGTGCCAGCAGTTTCTATCGTGGTCCTAGCGGGAGGAACACCGGGGAGCTGTTTTTT

abundance: few
j_gene: TRBJ2-1
d_gene: TRBD2
v_gene: TRBV5-6
CDR3aa: CASSLELAGEGEQFF
CDR3nt: TGTGCCAGCAGCTTGGAACTAGCGGGAGAAGGTGAGCAGTTCTTC

abundance: .
j_gene: TRBJ1-3
d_gene: .
v_gene: TRBV6-6
CDR3aa: CASRGANTIYF
CDR3nt: TGTGCCAGCAGGGGTGCAAACACCATATATTTT

abundance: .
j_gene: TRBJ2-2
d_gene: TRBD2
v_gene: TRBV29-1
CDR3aa: CSVDLGTNWPTGELFF
CDR3nt: TGCAGCGTTGACTTGGGGACTAATTGGCCCACCGGGGAGCTGTTTTTT

abundance: .
j_gene: TRBJ2-7
d_gene: TRBD2
v_gene: TRBV29-1
CDR3aa: CSVASFAGGRDYEQYF
CDR3nt: TGCAGCGTTGCCTCGTTCGCGGGGGGACGAGACTACGAGCAGTACTTC

abundance: .
j_gene: TRBJ2-7
d_gene: TRBD2
v_gene: TRBV27
CDR3aa: CASSPDSGTSYEQYF
CDR3nt: TGTGCCAGCAGTCCCGATAGCGGGACCTCCTACGAGCAGTACTTC

abundance: .
j_gene: TRBJ2-7
d_gene: TRBD2
v_gene: TRBV4-1
CDR3aa: CASSQVLAEEQYF
CDR3nt: TGCGCCAGCAGCCAAGTACTAGCGGAGGAGCAGTACTTC

abundance: .
j_gene: TRBJ2-1
d_gene: TRBD2
v_gene: TRBV5-1
CDR3aa: CASSPRAGENEQFF
CDR3nt: TGCGCCAGCAGCCCCCGCGCGGGAGAGAATGAGCAGTTCTTC

abundance: .
j_gene: TRBJ2-1
d_gene: .
v_gene: TRBV29-1
CDR3aa: CSVEAVDRTNYNEQFF
CDR3nt: TGCAGCGTTGAAGCAGTCGACAGAACGAACTACAATGAGCAGTTCTTC

abundance: .
j_gene: TRBJ2-7
d_gene: .
v_gene: TRBV7-6
CDR3aa: CASSLIEGEQYF
CDR3nt: TGTGCCAGCAGCTTGATCGAAGGCGAGCAGTACTTC

abundance: .
j_gene: TRBJ2-1
d_gene: .
v_gene: TRBV5-1
CDR3aa: CASSLATGLNEQFF
CDR3nt: TGCGCCAGCAGCTTGGCTACAGGGCTCAATGAGCAGTTCTTC

abundance: .
j_gene: TRBJ2-3
d_gene: .
v_gene: TRBV7-6
CDR3aa: CASSLQEADTQYF
CDR3nt: TGTGCCAGCAGCTTGCAGGAAGCAGATACGCAGTATTTT

abundance: .
j_gene: TRBJ2-7
d_gene: TRBD2
v_gene: TRBV2
CDR3aa: CASSASGLAGGYFEQYF
CDR3nt: TGTGCCAGCAGCGCCTCTGGACTAGCGGGGGGGTATTTCGAGCAGTACTTC

abundance: .
j_gene: TRBJ2-3
d_gene: .
v_gene: TRBV7-6
CDR3aa: CASSFTGLDTQYF
CDR3nt: TGTGCCAGCAGTTTCACAGGGTTAGATACGCAGTATTTT

abundance: .
j_gene: TRBJ2-1
d_gene: .
v_gene: TRBV5-4
CDR3aa: CASSLQGNEQFF
CDR3nt: TGTGCCAGCAGCTTGCAAGGGAATGAGCAGTTCTTC

abundance: .
j_gene: TRBJ2-7
d_gene: .
v_gene: TRBV6-5
CDR3aa: CASSPGTAYEQYF
CDR3nt: TGTGCCAGCAGCCCAGGTACAGCCTACGAGCAGTACTTC

abundance: .
j_gene: TRBJ2-2
d_gene: .
v_gene: TRBV4-2
CDR3aa: CASSHPPGTYTGELFF
CDR3nt: TGTGCCAGCAGCCACCCCCCCGGGACTTACACCGGGGAGCTGTTTTTT

abundance: .
j_gene: TRBJ1-1
d_gene: .
v_gene: TRBV23-1
CDR3aa: CASSQYFRGEPEAFF
CDR3nt: TGCGCCAGCAGTCAATATTTCCGAGGAGAGCCTGAAGCTTTCTTT

abundance: .
j_gene: TRBJ2-7
d_gene: .
v_gene: TRBV7-9
CDR3aa: CASRDGRAYEQYF
CDR3nt: TGTGCCAGCAGGGACGGCAGGGCCTACGAGCAGTACTTC

abundance: few
j_gene: TRBJ2-7
d_gene: TRBD1
v_gene: TRBV7-9
CDR3aa: CASSEGGTGMIYEQYF
CDR3nt: TGTGCCAGCAGCGAAGGGGGGACAGGGATGATTTACGAGCAGTACTTC

abundance: .
j_gene: TRBJ2-1
d_gene: TRBD2
v_gene: TRBV11-2
CDR3aa: CASSLGLAGSNEQFF
CDR3nt: TGTGCCAGCAGCTTGGGACTAGCGGGGAGTAATGAGCAGTTCTTC

abundance: .
j_gene: TRBJ1-1
d_gene: .
v_gene: TRBV7-9
CDR3aa: CASTDSENTEAFF
CDR3nt: TGTGCCAGCACCGACAGCGAGAACACTGAAGCTTTCTTT

abundance: .
j_gene: TRBJ2-1
d_gene: TRBD2
v_gene: TRBV13
CDR3aa: CASSTEGTSGSYNEQFF
CDR3nt: TGTGCCAGCAGCACCGAAGGGACTAGCGGTTCGTACAATGAGCAGTTCTTC

abundance: once
j_gene: TRBJ1-1
d_gene: .
v_gene: TRBV4-1
CDR3aa: CASSYPSGLDTEAFF
CDR3nt: TGCGCCAGCAGCTACCCATCAGGGTTGGACACTGAAGCTTTCTTT

abundance: .
j_gene: TRBJ2-7
d_gene: TRBD2
v_gene: TRBV4-2
CDR3aa: CASSPSGGAGEQYF
CDR3nt: TGTGCCAGCAGCCCTAGCGGGGGGGCGGGTGAGCAGTACTTC

abundance: .
j_gene: TRBJ1-1
d_gene: .
v_gene: TRBV9
CDR3aa: CASSGQGGTHTEAFF
CDR3nt: TGTGCCAGCAGCGGACAAGGGGGAACTCACACTGAAGCTTTCTTT

abundance: once
j_gene: TRBJ2-7
d_gene: .
v_gene: TRBV5-6
CDR3aa: CASSLAGGNYEQYF
CDR3nt: TGTGCCAGCAGCTTGGCCGGAGGGAACTACGAGCAGTACTTC

abundance: .
j_gene: TRBJ2-7
d_gene: .
v_gene: TRBV4-1
CDR3aa: CASGLRLSYEQYF
CDR3nt: TGCGCCAGCGGGCTGCGGCTCTCCTACGAGCAGTACTTC

abundance: .
j_gene: TRBJ2-1
d_gene: TRBD2
v_gene: TRBV5-8
CDR3aa: CASSLGLAGVGNEQFF
CDR3nt: TGTGCCAGCAGCTTAGGACTAGCGGGAGTAGGCAATGAGCAGTTCTTC

abundance: .
j_gene: TRBJ2-2
d_gene: .
v_gene: TRBV11-1
CDR3aa: CASSLDSHVNTGELFF
CDR3nt: TGTGCCAGCAGCTTAGACTCCCACGTAAACACCGGGGAGCTGTTTTTT